The TCR beta chain described here comes from a study of tumor and adjacent non-tumor tissue in lung cancer. In the study overall: On average, productive TCRbeta reads reached a few million per sample.

TCRbeta libraries were built with three rounds of nested PCR, modified from ARM-PCR. TCRdb recomputed calls from the multiplex PCR reads with MiXCR, one row per CDR3 protein. This table holds around 200,000 distinct CDR3 sequences, 71% found once. The CDR3 covers 13 residues. Trimming removed 5 bases from V and 3 bases from J, with 10 bases in between. Germline CDR1 and CDR2: SGHDN and FVKESK. Only one count was recorded for this clonotype. What it binds is unknown. Study-wide findings and caveats: Significantly higher TCR diversity was found in tumor than normal lung.

This sample's RNA came from whole unsorted tissue. The chain employs TRBV14 and TRBJ2-5; D gene uncertain. Specimen: lung tumor tissue. The source of this sequence is a man aged 55 to 70 with non-small cell lung cancer. The CDR3 loop is CASSAVGEETQYF. CDR3 in DNA: TGTGCCAGCAGCGCGGTAGGAGAAGAGACCCAGTACTTC.